Listed here is a single T cell receptor beta chain. Per germline, CDR1 SNHLY and CDR2 FYNNEI. The J segment lost 2 bases and the V segment lost 3 bases, leaving 4 bases of the junction unmatched. The CDR3 is 14 residues long. This entry is derived from a study of blood T cells in healthy people across ages. The overall study: Template switching caught about one barcoded beta molecule for each two T cells.

A second roughly 6 to 12 cycle PCR used barcoded and J-beta primers. TCRdb itself ran the 5' RACE reads through MiXCR, one entry per CDR3 protein. The repertoire holds about 1.8 million distinct CDR3 sequences, with around half as singletons. The J gene is TRBJ2-7, the V gene TRBV2, with TRBD1 identical over 7 bases. The sequenced sample consisted of blood. This clonotype originated in a middle-aged woman in good health. The CDR3 is CASSDEGATYEQYF. Here the CDR3 DNA reads TGTGCCAGCAGTGACGAGGGGGCTACCTACGAGCAGTACTTC.